This T cell receptor beta chain originates from a study of OX40 agonist ivuxolimab in advanced cancers. As for the study in general: Patients received ivuxolimab, an intravenous treatment, every 2 weeks at 0.01 to 10 mg/kg. Each dose-escalation patient presented with hepatocellular carcinoma, melanoma, renal cell or head and neck cancer.

Germline V gene data show CDR1 as MDHEN and CDR2 as SYDVKM. The CDR3 has 15 residues. Trimming at V came to 5 bases and at J to 4 bases, leaving 8 bases not matched to a gene. This clone came up once. TCRdb keeps only in-frame clones here, not all; method: immunoSEQ multiplex PCR. In the table there are around 64,000 clones, about nine tenths of which are singletons. The clonotype was recovered from an adult with an advanced solid tumor such as melanoma, head and neck, liver or kidney cancer. The source material was CD4+ or CD8+ T cells sorted from blood, sampled in a trial of the OX40 agonist ivuxolimab. V is TRBV28 and J is TRBJ2-3, with TRBD2 identical over 8 bases. In nucleotides, the CDR3 is TGTGCCAGCAGTCCACCTCGGGGGGGGGCAGATACGCAGTATTTT. This encodes CASSPPRGGADTQYF.